Below, one T cell receptor beta chain is given with its context. At least ten counts were recorded for this clonotype. Its antigen target is currently unknown. Base-call qualities are not available, and no considerably larger clone is one nucleotide away. Ficoll-Paque density gradient centrifugation was used to isolate PBMCs. TCRdb records Illumina NovaSeq 6000 as the sequencer. TCRalpha and TCRbeta cDNA libraries were constructed by 5'RACE with constant-segment primers, with sample barcodes and unique molecular identifiers being introduced. RNA was extracted from every sample with Trizol reagent. Library amplification was performed in two PCR steps, and a second sample barcode and Illumina TruSeq adapters were introduced in the second step. Libraries were sequenced on an Illumina NovaSeq with 2 x 150 bp paired-end reads. From the authors' description of their analysis: Reads were demultiplexed and collapsed into UMI-guided consensus sequences with migec v1.2.7. With mixcr v2.1.11, UMI consensuses were aligned to TRA and TRB V and J templates and assembled into clonotypes. Clonotypes were classified as expanded or contracted when called significant by both edgeR and NoisET, with noise models trained on biological replicates. For edgeR calls, a false discovery rate-adjusted p below 0.01 and a log2 fold-change threshold of 1 were applied. As an exploratory analysis of dynamics, max-normalized trajectories of the 1000 most abundant clonotypes were examined by PCA with hierarchical clustering. Each responding clone was given a CD4 or CD8 phenotype based on the CD4+ and CD8+ repertoires, which had been sequenced separately. Through fastp at Q25 and MiXCR, TCRdb rebuilt clones from the public reads, retaining in-frame beta chains. Each CDR3 protein gets just one entry, which takes the most common genes and DNA from the rows behind it. The V and J calls and clone size come from TCRdb's table, not from the authors' own analysis. The sample table holds fewer than 200,000 distinct CDR3 sequences, of which over 10% were seen once. In total, the top ten clones hold about 3.3% of the sample.

The record originates from a study of T-cell memory formation after mild COVID-19 (dated by TCRdb to about 2021). Study-level background: Most TCR sequence clusters were specific to one of the two donors. T-cell clones expanding and contracting after mild COVID-19 in two donors were tracked by longitudinal TCRalpha and TCRbeta repertoire sequencing. Two young, previously healthy adult volunteers made up the cohort, one male and one female. The paper's findings and limits, for the study overall: SARS-CoV-2 specificity of the second-wave clones peaking on day 37 was not confirmed. Clones contracting from day 15 to 85 had balanced CD4/CD8 phenotypes, while a second wave expanding from day 15 to 37 was biased towards CD4+. Contracting CD4+ clones were located mainly in the CM and EM memory subsets, whereas CD8+ clones were found to be enriched in EMRA. Some responding clones were detected in pre-infection memory, which suggested that pre-existing cross-reactive memory T cells had joined the SARS-CoV-2 response. Only a couple of mild cases were covered by the study, and larger cohorts that include severe cases with pre-infection samples were considered necessary.

The trim is 2 bases for V and 1 base for J, with a gap of 14 bases between the germline ends. The CDR3 runs 15 residues from the cysteine to the phenylalanine. Kept here is only the CDR3 DNA, which spans 45 bases and is read in frame from base 1. The germline V gene (reference sequence) sets CDR1 to DFQATT and CDR2 to SNEGSKA. The TCR comes from a man aged 18 to 29 who had mild COVID-19 (a few samples of this study predate the infection). The sample titles of this study are shuffled in the database, so cell type and time point are left out; the donor was told from shared clones. The rearranged segments are TRBV20-1 and TRBJ1-2, and TRBD1 may be the D gene, going by 5 matching bases. The material sequenced was PBMCs or a T cell subset sorted from them (not recorded which). The CDR3 amino acid sequence is: CSARQGGGSNYGYTF. The DNA is as follows: TGCAGTGCTAGACAGGGTGGTGGTAGTAACTATGGCTACACCTTC.